These 14 T cell receptor beta chains came from one sample sequenced in a study of identical twins. TCRdb fed the 5' RACE reads into MiXCR, producing one record per CDR3 protein. The repertoire includes roughly 720,000 distinct CDR3 sequences, 18% of them detected once, and 13% sits in the top ten. In addition, the sample was reused for a study of T cells expressing NK-cell markers.

Sequenced sample: PBMCs. The receptors were sampled from a woman aged 18-30 years in good health.

There are a few counts of this clonotype. V and J are TRBV5-1 and TRBJ1-3; D not certain. There are 12 residues in the CDR3. The germline CDR1 and CDR2 sequences are SGHRS and YFSETQ. V was cut by 0 bases and J by 10 bases, with 8 bases left in between. This chain's CDR3 is CASSLAEGTIYF. Written as DNA, the CDR3 is TGCGCCAGCAGCTTGGCGGAAGGAACCATATATTTT.

This clonotype was counted many times. Relative to the germline gene, one junction end is altered; a read error may explain this. The gene calls are TRBV12-3 or TRBV12-4 and TRBJ2-7; D gene ambiguous. The CDR3 is 13 amino acids. The CDR3, as DNA: TGTGCCAGCAGCTTAGGACCGTCCTACGAGCAGTACTTC. As protein: CASSLGPSYEQYF.

This clonotype was seen only a few times. The chain recombines TRBV15 with TRBJ2-7, with TRBD2 matching 8 bases. Germline CDR1 reads LNHNV; CDR2 reads YYDKDF (reference sequence). There are 13 residues in the CDR3. With V trimmed by 3 bases and J by 5 bases, 3 bases remained unmatched. CDR3 sequence (DNA): TGTGCCACCAGCAGCAACGGGGGGGACGAGCAGTACTTC. It specifies CATSSNGGDEQYF.

This chain joins TRBV5-5 and TRBJ2-1; D gene uncertain. V was cut by 0 bases and J by 7 bases, with 11 bases left in between. The V gene's germline CDR1 is SGHKS and CDR2 YYEKEE (reference sequence). The CDR3 runs 14 residues. The CDR3 DNA is TGTGCCAGCAGCTTGGCTGTCTTGGTAAATGAGCAGTTCTTC. Translated, it gives CASSLAVLVNEQFF.

The V call is TRBV11-2, the J call TRBJ2-7, with 9 positions matching TRBD1. J lost 0 bases, V lost 4 bases, and 4 bases had no gene match. The CDR3 has 15 amino acids. The germline gives CDR1 SGHAT, CDR2 FQNNGV. The CDR3 DNA follows: TGTGCCAGCAGCTGGACAGGGGACATCTCCTACGAGCAGTACTTC. It codes for CASSWTGDISYEQYF.

This clonotype was detected only a few times. The genes are TRBV7-9 and TRBJ2-7; 10 bases are a match to TRBD1. Per germline, CDR1 SEHNR and CDR2 FQNEAQ (reference sequence). This CDR3 contains 15 residues. Trimming at V came to 4 bases and at J to 2 bases, leaving 5 bases not matched to a gene. In DNA form, the CDR3 reads TGTGCCAGCAGCTACCCCGACAGGGGGCCCTACGAGCAGTACTTC. Protein: CASSYPDRGPYEQYF.

This clonotype was recorded a few times. In DNA, the CDR3 is TGTGCCAGCAGCCACCCCACAGGGCCGCCACCCCTCCACTTT. Translating it yields CASSHPTGPPPLHF. The chain links TRBV3-1 to TRBJ1-6, with a possible D match to TRBD1 (6 bases). The CDR3 covers 14 residues. Trimming took 3 bases from V and 11 from J, leaving 14 bases between them. Looked up from germline, CDR1 is LGHDT and CDR2 is YNNKEL (reference sequence).

This clonotype was picked up many times. V gene TRBV20-1 combines with J gene TRBJ2-1, with 9 bases aligning to TRBD2. Germline trimming cut 0 bases from V and 7 bases from J; bases unmatched to any gene: 7. The germline gives CDR1 DFQATT, CDR2 SNEGSKA (reference sequence). This CDR3 comprises 15 residues. The CDR3 coding sequence is TGCAGTGCTAGAGACGGCGGGGGGGCAGAAAATGAGCAGTTCTTC. Protein sequence: CSARDGGGAENEQFF.

In regard to this clonotype: One junction end disagrees with the germline gene, perhaps due to a read error. The chain recombines TRBV12-3 or TRBV12-4 with TRBJ2-5, with TRBD2 matching over 12 bases. CDR3 length: 18 amino acids. The CDR3 region is CACSHQPGTSGLQETQYF. The CDR3 region has the DNA TGTGCCTGCAGTCACCAACCCGGGACTAGCGGGTTACAAGAGACCCAGTACTTC.

The V gene is TRBV7-2, the J gene TRBJ2-3; TRBD2 might be the D (5 bases). The V end was cut by 1 base, the J end by 4 bases, with 9 bases between. This CDR3 spans 14 amino acids. Germline V gives CDR1 SGHTA, CDR2 FQGNSA. The CDR3 spells CASSLDTGSDTQYF. The CDR3 DNA sequence: TGTGCCAGCAGCTTAGACACGGGATCAGATACGCAGTATTTT.

V gene TRBV18 combines with J gene TRBJ2-5; 9 bases are a match to TRBD1. Germline V gene data show CDR1 as KGHSH and CDR2 as LQKENI. The ends lost 4 bases at V and 2 bases at J; junction bases unmatched: 5. The CDR3 sequence is 15 residues long. CDR3 residues: CASSRPGQGQETQYF. CDR3 bases: TGTGCCAGCTCACGACCCGGACAGGGGCAAGAGACCCAGTACTTC.

The rearrangement joins TRBV5-1 to TRBJ1-1, with TRBD1 matching 7 bases. The J segment lost 1 base and the V segment lost 5 bases, leaving 5 bases of the junction unmatched. Germline V CDR1 and CDR2: SGHRS, YFSETQ. The CDR3 sequence is 14 residues long. The DNA for the CDR3 is TGCGCCAGCAGTAATGACAGGGAGAACACTGAAGCTTTCTTT. The encoded protein is CASSNDRENTEAFF. The complete variable domain, with remaining parts taken from reference TRBV5-1 and TRBJ1-1, reads KAGVTQTPRYLIKTRGQQVTLSCSPISGHRSVSWYQQTPGQGLQFLFEYFSETQRNKGNFPGRFSGRQFSNSRSEMNVSTLELGDSALYLCASSNDRENTEAFFGQGTRLTVV.

This clonotype was seen more than once but under ten times. The chain is built from TRBV25-1 and TRBJ2-7, with 7 positions matching TRBD2. The CDR3 spans 13 residues. Per the germline V gene, CDR1 is MGHDK and CDR2 is SYGVNS. J gave up 5 bases and V 6 bases, and 7 bases lay outside the gene matches. DNA for the CDR3: TGTGCCAGCAGCCAGGGAGGGCTCCACGAGCAGTACTTC. Amino acids: CASSQGGLHEQYF.

This clonotype was detected a few times. The chain recombines TRBV20-1 with TRBJ1-1; 8 bases align to TRBD1. Germline loops: CDR1 DFQATT, CDR2 SNEGSKA (reference sequence). The CDR3 is made up of 15 amino acids. The ends lost 6 bases at V and 6 bases at J; junction bases unmatched: 15. The CDR3 sequence: CSANNPGGSFAEAFF. The CDR3 DNA follows: TGCAGTGCAAACAATCCAGGGGGCAGCTTCGCTGAAGCTTTCTTT.